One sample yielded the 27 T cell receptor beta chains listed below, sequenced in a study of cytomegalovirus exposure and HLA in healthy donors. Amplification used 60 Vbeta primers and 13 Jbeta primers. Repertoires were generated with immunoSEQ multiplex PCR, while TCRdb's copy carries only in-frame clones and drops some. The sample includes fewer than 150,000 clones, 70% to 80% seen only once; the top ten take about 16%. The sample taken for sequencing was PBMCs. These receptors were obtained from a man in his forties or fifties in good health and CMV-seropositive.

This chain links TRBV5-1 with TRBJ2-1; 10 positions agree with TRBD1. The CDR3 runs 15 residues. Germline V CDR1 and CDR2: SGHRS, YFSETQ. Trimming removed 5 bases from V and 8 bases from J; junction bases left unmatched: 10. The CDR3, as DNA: TGCGCCAGCAGAGTTATAAGGACAGGGGGGGATGAGCAGTTCTTC. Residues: CASRVIRTGGDEQFF.

The CDR3, as DNA: TGTGCCAGCTCACCAGACAGCCAACACTATGGCTACACCTTC. Its protein product is CASSPDSQHYGYTF. V is TRBV18 and J is TRBJ1-2, with D possibly being TRBD1 (5 bases). The CDR3 is 14 amino acids. The V end lost 2 bases, the J end lost 3 bases, and 10 bases lay between the germline ends. Germline V gene data show CDR1 as KGHSH and CDR2 as LQKENI.

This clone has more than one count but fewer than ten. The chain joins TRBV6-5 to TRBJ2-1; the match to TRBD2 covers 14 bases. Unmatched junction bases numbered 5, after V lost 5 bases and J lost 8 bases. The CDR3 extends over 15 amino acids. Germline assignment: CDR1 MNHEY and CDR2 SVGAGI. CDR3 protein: CASSRGLAGVDEQFF. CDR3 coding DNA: TGTGCCAGCAGTCGGGGACTAGCGGGAGTCGATGAGCAGTTCTTC.

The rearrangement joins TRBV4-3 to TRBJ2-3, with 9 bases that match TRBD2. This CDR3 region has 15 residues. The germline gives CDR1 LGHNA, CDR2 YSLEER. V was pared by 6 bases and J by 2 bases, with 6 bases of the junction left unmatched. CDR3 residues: CASRLSGSSTDTQYF. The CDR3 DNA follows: TGCGCCAGCAGACTTAGCGGGAGCTCCACAGATACGCAGTATTTT.

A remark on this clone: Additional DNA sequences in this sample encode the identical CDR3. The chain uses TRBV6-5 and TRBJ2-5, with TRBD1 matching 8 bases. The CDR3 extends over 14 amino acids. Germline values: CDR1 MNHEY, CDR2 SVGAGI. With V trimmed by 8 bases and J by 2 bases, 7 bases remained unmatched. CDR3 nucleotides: TGTGCCAGCCTGGGGACAGGAGGACAAGAGACCCAGTACTTC. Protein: CASLGTGGQETQYF.

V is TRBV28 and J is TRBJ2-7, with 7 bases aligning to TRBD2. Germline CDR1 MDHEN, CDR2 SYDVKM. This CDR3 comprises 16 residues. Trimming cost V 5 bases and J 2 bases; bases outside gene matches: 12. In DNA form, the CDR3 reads TGTGCCAGCAGTCCTGAAGCCGGGAGGCAGGCCTACGAGCAGTACTTC. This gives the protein CASSPEAGRQAYEQYF.

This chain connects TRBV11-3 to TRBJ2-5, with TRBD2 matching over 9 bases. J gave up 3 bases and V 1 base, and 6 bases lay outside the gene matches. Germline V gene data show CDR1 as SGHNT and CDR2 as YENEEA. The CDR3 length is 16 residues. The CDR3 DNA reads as TGTGCCAGCAGCTTAGTTCGCGGGGGGGTTAAAGAGACCCAGTACTTC. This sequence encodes CASSLVRGGVKETQYF.

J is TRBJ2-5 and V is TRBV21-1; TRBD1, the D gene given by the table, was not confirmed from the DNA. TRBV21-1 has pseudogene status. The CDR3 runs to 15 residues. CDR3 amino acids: CASSPTHQQEETQYF. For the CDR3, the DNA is TGTGCCAGCAGCCCAACTCACCAACAGGAAGAGACCCAGTACTTC.

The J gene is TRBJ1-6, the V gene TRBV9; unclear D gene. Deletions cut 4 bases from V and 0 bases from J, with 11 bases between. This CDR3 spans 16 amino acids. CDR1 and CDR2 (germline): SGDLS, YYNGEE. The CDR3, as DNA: TGTGCCAGCAGCTCTGATTTCAGCTCCTATAATTCACCCCTCCACTTT. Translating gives CASSSDFSSYNSPLHF.

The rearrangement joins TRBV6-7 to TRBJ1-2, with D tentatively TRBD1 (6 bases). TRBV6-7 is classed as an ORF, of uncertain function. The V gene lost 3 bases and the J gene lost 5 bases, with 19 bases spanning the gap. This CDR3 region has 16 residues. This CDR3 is CASSYLEIGQIYGYTF. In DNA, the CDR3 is TGTGCCAGCAGTTATCTCGAAATAGGACAGATTTATGGCTACACCTTC.

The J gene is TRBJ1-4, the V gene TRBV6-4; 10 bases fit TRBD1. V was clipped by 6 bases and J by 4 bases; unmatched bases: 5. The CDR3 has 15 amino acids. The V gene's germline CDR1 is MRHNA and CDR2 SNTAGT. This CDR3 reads CASRGDRGNNEKLFF. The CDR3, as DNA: TGTGCCAGCAGGGGGGACAGGGGAAATAATGAAAAACTGTTTTTT.

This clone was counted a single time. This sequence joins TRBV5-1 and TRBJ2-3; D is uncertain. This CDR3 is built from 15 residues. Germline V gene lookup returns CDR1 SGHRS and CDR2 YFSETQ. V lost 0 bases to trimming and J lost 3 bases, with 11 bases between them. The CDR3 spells CASSLDIYITDTQYF. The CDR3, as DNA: TGCGCCAGCAGCTTGGACATTTATATTACAGATACGCAGTATTTT.

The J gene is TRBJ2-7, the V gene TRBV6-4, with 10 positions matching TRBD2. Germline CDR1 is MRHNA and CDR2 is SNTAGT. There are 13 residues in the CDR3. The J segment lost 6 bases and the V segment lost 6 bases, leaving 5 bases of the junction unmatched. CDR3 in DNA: TGTGCCAGCAGAGCGGGAGGGCCCTCCGAGCAGTACTTC. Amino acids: CASRAGGPSEQYF.

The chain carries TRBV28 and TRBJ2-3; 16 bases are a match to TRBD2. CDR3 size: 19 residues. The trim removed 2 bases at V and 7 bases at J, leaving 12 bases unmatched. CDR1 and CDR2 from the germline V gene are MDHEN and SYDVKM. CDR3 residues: CASSLRGLAGGPPGNTQYF. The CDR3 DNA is TGTGCCAGCAGTTTACGGGGACTAGCGGGGGGGCCTCCAGGAAATACGCAGTATTTT.

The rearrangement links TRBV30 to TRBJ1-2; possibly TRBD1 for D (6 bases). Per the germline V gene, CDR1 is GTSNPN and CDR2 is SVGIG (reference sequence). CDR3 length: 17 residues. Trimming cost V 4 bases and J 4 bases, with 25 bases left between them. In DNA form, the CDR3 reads TGTGCCTGGACCTTACATCCAGACAGGCGCCGTTTCTATGGCTACACCTTC. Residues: CAWTLHPDRRRFYGYTF. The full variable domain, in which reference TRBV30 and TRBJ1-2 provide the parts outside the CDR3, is SQTIHQWPATLVQPVGSPLSLECTVEGTSNPNLYWYRQAAGRGLQLLFYSVGIGQISSEVPQNLSASRPQDRQFILSSKKLLLSDSGFYLCAWTLHPDRRRFYGYTFGSGTRLTVV.

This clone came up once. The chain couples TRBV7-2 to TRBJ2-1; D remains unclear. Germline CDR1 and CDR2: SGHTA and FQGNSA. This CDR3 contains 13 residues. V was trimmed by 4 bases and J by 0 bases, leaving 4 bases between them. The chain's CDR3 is CASSSLSYNEQFF. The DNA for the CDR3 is TGTGCCAGCAGCTCCCTCTCCTACAATGAGCAGTTCTTC.

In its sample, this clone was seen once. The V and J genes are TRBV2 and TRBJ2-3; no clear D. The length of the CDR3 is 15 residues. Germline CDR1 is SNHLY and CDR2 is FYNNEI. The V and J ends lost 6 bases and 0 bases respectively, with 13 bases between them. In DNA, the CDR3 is TGTGCCAGCAGGGCTACTCCGACTAGCACAGATACGCAGTATTTT. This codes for CASRATPTSTDTQYF.

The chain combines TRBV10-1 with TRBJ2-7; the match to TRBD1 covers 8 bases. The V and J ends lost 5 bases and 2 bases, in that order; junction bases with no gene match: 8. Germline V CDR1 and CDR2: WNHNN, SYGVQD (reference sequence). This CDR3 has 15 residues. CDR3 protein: CASSNTGQGAYEQYF. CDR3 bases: TGCGCCAGCAGTAACACCGGACAGGGAGCCTACGAGCAGTACTTC.

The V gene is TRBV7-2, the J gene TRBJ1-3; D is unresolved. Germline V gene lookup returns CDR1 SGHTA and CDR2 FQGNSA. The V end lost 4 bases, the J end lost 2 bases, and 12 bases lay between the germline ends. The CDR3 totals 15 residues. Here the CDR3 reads CASSSETAPGNTIYF. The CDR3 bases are TGTGCCAGCAGCTCTGAGACTGCACCTGGAAACACCATATATTTT.

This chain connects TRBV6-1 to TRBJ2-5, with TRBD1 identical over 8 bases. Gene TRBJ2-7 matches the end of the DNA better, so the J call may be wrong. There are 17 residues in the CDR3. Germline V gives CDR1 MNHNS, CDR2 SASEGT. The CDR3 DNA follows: TGTGCCAGCAGTGTTGAAGGTCTACGGACAGGGACCTACGAGCAGTACTTC. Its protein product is CASSVEGLRTGTYEQYF.

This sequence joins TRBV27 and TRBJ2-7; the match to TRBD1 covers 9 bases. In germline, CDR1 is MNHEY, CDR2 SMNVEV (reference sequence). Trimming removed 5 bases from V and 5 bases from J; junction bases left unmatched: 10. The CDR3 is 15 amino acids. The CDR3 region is CASSPQGTGNHEQYF. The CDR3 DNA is TGTGCCAGCAGTCCACAGGGGACAGGGAACCACGAGCAGTACTTC.

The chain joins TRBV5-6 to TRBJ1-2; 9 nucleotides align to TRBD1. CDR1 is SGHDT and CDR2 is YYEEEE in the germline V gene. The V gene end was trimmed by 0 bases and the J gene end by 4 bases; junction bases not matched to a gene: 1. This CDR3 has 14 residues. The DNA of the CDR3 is TGTGCCAGCAGCTTGGGGGACAGGGTCTATGGCTACACCTTC. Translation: CASSLGDRVYGYTF. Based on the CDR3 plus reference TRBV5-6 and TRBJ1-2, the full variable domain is DAGVTQSPTHLIKTRGQQVTLRCSPKSGHDTVSWYQQALGQGPQFIFQYYEEEERQRGNFPDRFSGHQFPNYSSELNVNALLLGDSALYLCASSLGDRVYGYTFGSGTRLTVV.

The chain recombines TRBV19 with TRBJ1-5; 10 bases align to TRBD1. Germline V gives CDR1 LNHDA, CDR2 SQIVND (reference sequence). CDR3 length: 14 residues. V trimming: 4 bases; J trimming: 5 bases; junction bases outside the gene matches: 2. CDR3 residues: CASSRQGAYQPQHF. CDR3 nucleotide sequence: TGTGCCAGTAGTAGACAGGGGGCTTATCAGCCCCAGCATTTT.

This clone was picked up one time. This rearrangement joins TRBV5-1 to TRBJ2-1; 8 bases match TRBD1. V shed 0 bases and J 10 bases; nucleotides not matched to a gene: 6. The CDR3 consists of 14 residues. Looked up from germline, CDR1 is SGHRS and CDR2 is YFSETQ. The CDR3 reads CASSLVTGVREQFF. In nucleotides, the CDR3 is TGCGCCAGCAGCTTGGTGACAGGGGTCCGGGAGCAGTTCTTC.

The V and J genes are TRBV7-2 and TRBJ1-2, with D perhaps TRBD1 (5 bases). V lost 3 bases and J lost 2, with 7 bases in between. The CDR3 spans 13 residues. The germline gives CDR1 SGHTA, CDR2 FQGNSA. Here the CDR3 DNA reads TGTGCCAGCAGCTTGGACACAAACTATGGCTACACCTTC. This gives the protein CASSLDTNYGYTF.

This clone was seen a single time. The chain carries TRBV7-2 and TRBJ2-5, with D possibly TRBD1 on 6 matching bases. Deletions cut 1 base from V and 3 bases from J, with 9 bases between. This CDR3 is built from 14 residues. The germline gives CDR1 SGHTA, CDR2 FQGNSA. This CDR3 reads CASSLGGQKETQYF. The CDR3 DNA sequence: TGTGCCAGCAGCTTAGGAGGACAGAAAGAGACCCAGTACTTC. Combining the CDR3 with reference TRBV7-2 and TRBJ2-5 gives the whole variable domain GAGVSQSPSNKVTEKGKDVELRCDPISGHTALYWYRQSLGQGLEFLIYFQGNSAPDKSGLPSDRFSAERTGGSVSTLTIQRTQQEDSAVYLCASSLGGQKETQYFGPGTRLLVL.

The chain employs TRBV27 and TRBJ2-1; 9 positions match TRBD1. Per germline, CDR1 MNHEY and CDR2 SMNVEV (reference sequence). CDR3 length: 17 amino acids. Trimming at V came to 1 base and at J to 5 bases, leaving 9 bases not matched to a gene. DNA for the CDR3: TGTGCCAGCAGTTTATGGGTCACAGGGGGCTGGGACAATGAGCAGTTCTTC. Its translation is CASSLWVTGGWDNEQFF.